This T cell receptor (beta chain) was identified during a study of T cell clonality in common variable immunodeficiency (dated by TCRdb to about 2015). Study-level results and caveats: According to the authors, finding the cause of the higher clonality in CVID would require sequencing the repertoires of T cell subpopulations. Healthy controls shared more TCRbeta clones with each other than CVID subjects shared among themselves (p < 0.0001). Compared with healthy controls, CVID subjects showed increased TCRbeta clonality (t-test p = 0.018), a feature most characteristic of about a third of subjects. Patient heterogeneity within the CVID cohort put limits on correlating repertoire features with clinical complications. CVID TCRbeta sequences were reported to have fewer deletions and N-nucleotide insertions and to lack highly modified clones with 13 or more V deletions. Although equal DNA input was used, an average of approximately 82,000 unique sequences per sample was obtained for controls, compared with approximately 31,000 for CVID samples.

This clone was observed at least ten times. Its antigen remains unidentified. The sequenced fragment ends 3 residues before the CDR3 boundary, so the rest is inferred from the germline J gene. Both CVID patients and healthy controls were predominantly of Caucasian heritage. From each donor, about 5 to 8 ml of heparinized peripheral whole blood was collected. Genomic DNA from adults with common variable immune deficiency (CVID) and from healthy adult controls was used to sequence TCRbeta CDR3 repertoires. A total of some 22 healthy adult volunteers (about 12 female and approximately ten male; age range about 20 to 70 years, mean age around 35) were included in the control group. Diluted blood was density-centrifuged over Hypaque 1077 or Ficoll-Paque to isolate peripheral blood mononuclear cells. Genomic DNA was extracted from unsorted mononuclear cells by Qiagen column purification or by a centrifugation-based method.

CVID samples and control samples contributed equivalent amounts of genomic DNA as sequencing input. For every sample, a 60 bp segment covering the rearranged TCRbeta CDR3 region was amplified and then sequenced. The immunoSEQ assay, a bias-corrected multiplex PCR with high-throughput sequencing, was employed for TCRbeta amplification. Regarding the original processing steps: Every unique nucleotide sequence was considered a clone and was annotated with V, D and J genes, copy number and frequency. Sequences were labeled productive if in frame, and non-productive if out of frame or containing stop codons. As previously described, clonality was calculated on the basis of Shannon's entropy. The predicted amino acid sequences of productive clones were used to derive the mean CDR3 Kyte-Doolittle hydropathy. Using the R hclust function, scaled V gene usage was clustered hierarchically with Manhattan distance and complete linkage. Clone sharing by CDR3 amino acid sequence was assessed by resampling 12 repertoires per group over 100 rounds. The repertoires were screened for more than 55 published EBV-specific TCRbeta sequences and a few hundred published CMV-specific TCRbeta sequences. Analysis left out two CVID samples that produced under 10,000 sequences, so a few dozen CVID repertoires remained. TCRdb holds this immuneACCESS table with in-frame rearrangements only. Some clones are missing; in checked studies, unresolved V genes explain under half, and the rest has no known cause. D and trimming were read from the DNA, whereas the V and J calls and clone size are those reported in that table. The table gives about 47,000 clones for this sample, with none occurring only once. About 2% of the sample is taken by the ten largest.

The germline V gene (reference sequence) yields SGHNT for CDR1 and YYREEE for CDR2. V gives up 2 bases and J gives up 5 bases, and the segment between their germline ends measures 10 bases. The cysteine opens and the phenylalanine closes a CDR3 of 13 amino acids. The CDR3 was read in part: 30 bases, with the frame set at base 1. Sequencing was done on a sample of peripheral blood mononuclear cells. This sequence originates from a person aged 18 to 70 in good health. The rearrangement joined TRBV5-4 to TRBJ2-5, with the D segment identity uncertain. The part of the CDR3 DNA that was read is TGTGCCAGCAGCTTCGATCCCGGGGAGACC. The resulting protein is CASSFDPGET. The CDR3 in its entirety is CASSFDPGETQYF.